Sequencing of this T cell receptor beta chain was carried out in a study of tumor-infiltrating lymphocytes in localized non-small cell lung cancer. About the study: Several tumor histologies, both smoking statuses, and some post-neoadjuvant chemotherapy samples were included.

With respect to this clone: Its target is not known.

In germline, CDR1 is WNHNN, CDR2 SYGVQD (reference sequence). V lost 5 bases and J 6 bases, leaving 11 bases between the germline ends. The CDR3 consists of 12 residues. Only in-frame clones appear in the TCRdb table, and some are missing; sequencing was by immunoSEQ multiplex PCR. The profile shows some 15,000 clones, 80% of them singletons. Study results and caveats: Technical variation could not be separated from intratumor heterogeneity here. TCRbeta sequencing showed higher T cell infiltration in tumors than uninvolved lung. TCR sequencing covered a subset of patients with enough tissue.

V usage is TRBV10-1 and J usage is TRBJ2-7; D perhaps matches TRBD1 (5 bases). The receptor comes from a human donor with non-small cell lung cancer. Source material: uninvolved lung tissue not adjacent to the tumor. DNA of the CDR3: TGCGCCAGCAGTCTAGAAAGGGGCGAGCAGTACTTC. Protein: CASSLERGEQYF.